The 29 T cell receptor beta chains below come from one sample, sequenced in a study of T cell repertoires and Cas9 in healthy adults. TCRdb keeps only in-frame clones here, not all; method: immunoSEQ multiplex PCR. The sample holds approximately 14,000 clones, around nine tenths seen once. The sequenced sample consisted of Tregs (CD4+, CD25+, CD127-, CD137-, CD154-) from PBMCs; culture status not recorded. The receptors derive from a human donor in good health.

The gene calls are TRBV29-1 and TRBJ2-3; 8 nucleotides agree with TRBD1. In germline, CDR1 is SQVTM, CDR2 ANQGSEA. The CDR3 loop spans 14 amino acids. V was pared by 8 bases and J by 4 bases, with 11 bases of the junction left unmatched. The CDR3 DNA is TGCAGCATCGGCAGGACAGGGTATGCAGATACGCAGTATTTT. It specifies CSIGRTGYADTQYF.

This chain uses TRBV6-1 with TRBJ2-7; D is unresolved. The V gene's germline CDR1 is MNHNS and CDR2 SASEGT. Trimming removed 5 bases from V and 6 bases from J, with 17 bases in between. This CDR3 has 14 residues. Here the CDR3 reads CASSLRDRAIEQYF. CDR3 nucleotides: TGTGCCAGCAGTTTAAGGGATAGGGCGATCGAGCAGTACTTC.

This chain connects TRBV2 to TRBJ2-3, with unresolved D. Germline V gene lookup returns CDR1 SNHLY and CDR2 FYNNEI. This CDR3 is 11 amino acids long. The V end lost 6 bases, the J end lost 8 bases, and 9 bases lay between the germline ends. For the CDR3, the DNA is TGTGCCAGCAGGAGGTCAGGTACGCAGTATTTT. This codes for CASRRSGTQYF. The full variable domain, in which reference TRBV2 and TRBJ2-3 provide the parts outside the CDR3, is EPEVTQTPSHQVTQMGQEVILRCVPISNHLYFYWYRQILGQKVEFLVSFYNNEISEKSEIFDDQFSVERPDGSNFTLKIRSTKLEDSAMYFCASRRSGTQYFGPGTRLTVL.

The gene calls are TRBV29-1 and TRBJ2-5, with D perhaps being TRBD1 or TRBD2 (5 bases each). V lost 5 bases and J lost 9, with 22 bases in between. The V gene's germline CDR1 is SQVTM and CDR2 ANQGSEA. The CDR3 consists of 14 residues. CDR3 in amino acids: CSVLIRYKGESQYF. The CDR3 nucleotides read TGCAGCGTTCTAATTCGTTACAAAGGGGAGTCCCAGTACTTC. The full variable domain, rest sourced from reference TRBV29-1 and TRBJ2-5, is SAVISQKPSRDICQRGTSLTIQCQVDSQVTMMFWYRQQPGQSLTLIATANQGSEATYESGFVIDKFPISRPNLTFSTLTVSNMSPEDSSIYLCSVLIRYKGESQYFGPGTRLLVL.

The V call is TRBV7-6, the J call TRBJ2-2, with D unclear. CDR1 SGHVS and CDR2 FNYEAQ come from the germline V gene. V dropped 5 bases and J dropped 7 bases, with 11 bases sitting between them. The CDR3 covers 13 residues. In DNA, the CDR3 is TGTGCCAGCAGCCTAGAACCCGGCGGGGAGCTGTTTTTT. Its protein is CASSLEPGGELFF.

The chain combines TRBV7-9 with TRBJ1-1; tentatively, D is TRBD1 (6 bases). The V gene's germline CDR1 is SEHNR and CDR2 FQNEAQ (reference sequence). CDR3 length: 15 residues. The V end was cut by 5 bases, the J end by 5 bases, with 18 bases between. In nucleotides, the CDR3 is TGTGCCAGCAGCAGCCACAGGGTTGATATTACTGAAGCTTTCTTT. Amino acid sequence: CASSSHRVDITEAFF.

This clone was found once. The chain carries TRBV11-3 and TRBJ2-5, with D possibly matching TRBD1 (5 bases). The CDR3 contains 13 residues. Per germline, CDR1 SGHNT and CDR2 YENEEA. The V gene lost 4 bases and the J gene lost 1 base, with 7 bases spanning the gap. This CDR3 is CASSSDSQETQYF. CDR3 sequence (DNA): TGTGCCAGCAGCTCCGACAGCCAAGAGACCCAGTACTTC.

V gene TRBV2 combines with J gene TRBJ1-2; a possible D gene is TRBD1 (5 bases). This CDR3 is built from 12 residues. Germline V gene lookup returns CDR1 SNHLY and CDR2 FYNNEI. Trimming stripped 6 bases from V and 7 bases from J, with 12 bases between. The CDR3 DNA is TGTGCCAGCAGGACCCCCGGGACTGGCTACACCTTC. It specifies CASRTPGTGYTF.

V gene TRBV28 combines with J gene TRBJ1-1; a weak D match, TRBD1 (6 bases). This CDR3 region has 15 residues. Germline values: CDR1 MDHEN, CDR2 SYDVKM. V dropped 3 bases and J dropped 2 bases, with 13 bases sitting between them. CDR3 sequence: CASSLWGAGNTEAFF. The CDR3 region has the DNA TGTGCCAGCAGTTTGTGGGGGGCGGGAAACACTGAAGCTTTCTTT.

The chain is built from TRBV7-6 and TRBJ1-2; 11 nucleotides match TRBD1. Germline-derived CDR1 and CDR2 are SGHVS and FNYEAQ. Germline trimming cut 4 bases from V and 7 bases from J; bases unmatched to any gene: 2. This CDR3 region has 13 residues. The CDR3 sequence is CASSSDRGLGYTF. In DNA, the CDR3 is TGTGCCAGCAGCTCGGACAGGGGGCTTGGCTACACCTTC.

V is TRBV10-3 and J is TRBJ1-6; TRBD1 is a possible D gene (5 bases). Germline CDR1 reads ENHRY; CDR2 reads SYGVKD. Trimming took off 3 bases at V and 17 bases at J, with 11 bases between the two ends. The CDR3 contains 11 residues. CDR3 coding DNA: TGTGCCATCAGTGACCTGGACAACGTCCACTTT. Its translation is CAISDLDNVHF.

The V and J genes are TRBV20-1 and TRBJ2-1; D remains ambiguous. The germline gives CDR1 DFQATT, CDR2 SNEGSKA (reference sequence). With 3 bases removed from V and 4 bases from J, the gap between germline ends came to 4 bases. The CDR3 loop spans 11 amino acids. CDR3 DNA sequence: TGCAGTGCTAGTTTTTACAATGAGCAGTTCTTC. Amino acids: CSASFYNEQFF.

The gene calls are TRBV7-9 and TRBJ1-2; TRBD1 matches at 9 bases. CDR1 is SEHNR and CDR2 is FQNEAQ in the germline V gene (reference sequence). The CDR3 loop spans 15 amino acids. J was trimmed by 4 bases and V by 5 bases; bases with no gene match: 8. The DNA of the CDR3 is TGTGCCAGCAGCAACGACAGGGGGTCGGGCTATGGCTACACCTTC. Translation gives CASSNDRGSGYGYTF.

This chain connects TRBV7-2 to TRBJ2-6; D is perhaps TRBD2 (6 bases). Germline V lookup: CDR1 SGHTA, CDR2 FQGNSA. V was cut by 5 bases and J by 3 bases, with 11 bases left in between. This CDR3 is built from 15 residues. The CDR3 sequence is CASSGQGGGANVLTF. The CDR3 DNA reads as TGTGCCAGCAGCGGGCAGGGAGGTGGGGCCAACGTCCTGACTTTC.

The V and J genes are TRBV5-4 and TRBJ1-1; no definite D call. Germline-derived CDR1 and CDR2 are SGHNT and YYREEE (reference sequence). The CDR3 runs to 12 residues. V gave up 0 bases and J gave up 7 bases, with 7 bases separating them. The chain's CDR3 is CASSLVRGEAFF. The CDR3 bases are TGTGCCAGCAGCTTGGTCCGGGGTGAAGCTTTCTTT.

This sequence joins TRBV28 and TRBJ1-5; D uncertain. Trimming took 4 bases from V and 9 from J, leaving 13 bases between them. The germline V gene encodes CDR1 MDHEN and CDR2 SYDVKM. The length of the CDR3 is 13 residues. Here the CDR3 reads CASSWLEGRPQHF. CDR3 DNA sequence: TGTGCCAGCAGTTGGTTGGAAGGTCGGCCCCAGCATTTT.

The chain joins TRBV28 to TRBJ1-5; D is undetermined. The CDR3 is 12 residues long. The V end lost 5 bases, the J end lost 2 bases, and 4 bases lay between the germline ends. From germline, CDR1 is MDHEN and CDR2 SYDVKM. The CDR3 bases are TGTGCCAGCAGTGTTGGCAATCAGCCCCAGCATTTT. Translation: CASSVGNQPQHF.

The CDR3 loop is CASSAGQLNQPQHF. The CDR3 DNA reads TGTGCCAGCAGTGCGGGACAGCTTAATCAGCCCCAGCATTTT. The chain recombines TRBV6-5 with TRBJ1-5; 7 nucleotides line up with TRBD1. V was pared by 5 bases and J by 4 bases, with 5 bases of the junction left unmatched. The CDR3 is 14 residues long. CDR1 and CDR2 from the germline V gene are MNHEY and SVGAGI.

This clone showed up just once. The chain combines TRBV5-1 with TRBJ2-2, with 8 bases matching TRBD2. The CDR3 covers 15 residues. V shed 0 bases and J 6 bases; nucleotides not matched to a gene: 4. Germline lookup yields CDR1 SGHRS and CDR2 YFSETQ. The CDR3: CASSLAGGAPGELFF. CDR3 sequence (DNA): TGCGCCAGCAGCTTGGCCGGGGGGGCCCCCGGGGAGCTGTTTTTT.

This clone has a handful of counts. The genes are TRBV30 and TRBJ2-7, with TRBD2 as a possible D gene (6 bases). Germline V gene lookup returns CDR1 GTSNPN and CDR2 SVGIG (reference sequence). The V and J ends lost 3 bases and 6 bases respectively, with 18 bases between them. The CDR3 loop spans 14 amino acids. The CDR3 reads CAWSWGSLGGEQYF. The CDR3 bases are TGTGCCTGGAGCTGGGGGTCCTTGGGGGGCGAGCAGTACTTC. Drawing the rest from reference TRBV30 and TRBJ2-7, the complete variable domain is SQTIHQWPATLVQPVGSPLSLECTVEGTSNPNLYWYRQAAGRGLQLLFYSVGIGQISSEVPQNLSASRPQDRQFILSSKKLLLSDSGFYLCAWSWGSLGGEQYFGPGTRLTVT.

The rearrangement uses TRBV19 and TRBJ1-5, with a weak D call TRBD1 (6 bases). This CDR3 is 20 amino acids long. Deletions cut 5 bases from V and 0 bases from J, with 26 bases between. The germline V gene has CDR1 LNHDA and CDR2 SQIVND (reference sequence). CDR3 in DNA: TGTGCCAGTAGTCCAGGGACATTCCTCGATCTGAAATATAGCAATCAGCCCCAGCATTTT. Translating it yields CASSPGTFLDLKYSNQPQHF.

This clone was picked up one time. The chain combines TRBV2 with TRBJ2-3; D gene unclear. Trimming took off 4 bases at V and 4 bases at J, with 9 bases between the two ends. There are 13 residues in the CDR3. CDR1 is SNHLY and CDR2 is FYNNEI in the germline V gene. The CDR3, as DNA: TGTGCCAGCAGTGTCGGCCGCCCAGATACGCAGTATTTT. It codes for CASSVGRPDTQYF.

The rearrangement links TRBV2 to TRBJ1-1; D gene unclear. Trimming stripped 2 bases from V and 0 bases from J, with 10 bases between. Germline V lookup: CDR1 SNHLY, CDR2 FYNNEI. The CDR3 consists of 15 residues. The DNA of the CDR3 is TGTGCCAGCAGTGAACAGAGGATTATGAACACTGAAGCTTTCTTT. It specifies CASSEQRIMNTEAFF.

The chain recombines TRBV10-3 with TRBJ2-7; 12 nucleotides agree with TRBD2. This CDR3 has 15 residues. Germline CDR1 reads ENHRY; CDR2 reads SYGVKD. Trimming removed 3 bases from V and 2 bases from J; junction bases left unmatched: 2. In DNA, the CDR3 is TGTGCCATCAGTGAACTAGCGGGGGGCCCCTACGAGCAGTACTTC. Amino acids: CAISELAGGPYEQYF.

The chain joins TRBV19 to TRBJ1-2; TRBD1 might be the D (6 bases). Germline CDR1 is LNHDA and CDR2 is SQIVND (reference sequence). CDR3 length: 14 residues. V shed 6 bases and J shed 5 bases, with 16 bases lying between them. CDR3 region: CASRTGQRRYGYTF. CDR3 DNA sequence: TGTGCCAGTAGGACCGGACAGCGAAGATATGGCTACACCTTC.

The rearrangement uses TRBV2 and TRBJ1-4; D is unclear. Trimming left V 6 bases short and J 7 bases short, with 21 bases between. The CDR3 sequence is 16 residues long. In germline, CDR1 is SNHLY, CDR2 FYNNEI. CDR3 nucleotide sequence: TGTGCCAGCAGCGCTAAGTCGACCGCCTGGGGTGAAAAACTGTTTTTT. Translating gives CASSAKSTAWGEKLFF.

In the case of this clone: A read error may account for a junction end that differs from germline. CDR3 in DNA: TGTGCCAGCAACTTGGTCGGGGGGAACTATGGCTACACCTTC. Translated: CASNLVGGNYGYTF. The chain combines TRBV5-6 with TRBJ1-2; D possibly corresponds to TRBD1 (5 bases). CDR3 size: 14 residues. Germline-derived CDR1 and CDR2 are SGHDT and YYEEEE. The variable domain in full, with the rest retrieved from reference TRBV5-6 and TRBJ1-2, is DAGVTQSPTHLIKTRGQQVTLRCSPKSGHDTVSWYQQALGQGPQFIFQYYEEEERQRGNFPDRFSGHQFPNYSSELNVNALLLGDSALYLCASNLVGGNYGYTFGSGTRLTVV.

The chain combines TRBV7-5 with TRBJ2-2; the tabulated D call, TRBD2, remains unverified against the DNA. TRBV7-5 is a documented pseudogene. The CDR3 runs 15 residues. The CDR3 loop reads CVRITGLANTGELFF. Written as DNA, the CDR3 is TGTGTCAGGATCACCGGGTTGGCCAACACCGGGGAGCTGTTTTTT.

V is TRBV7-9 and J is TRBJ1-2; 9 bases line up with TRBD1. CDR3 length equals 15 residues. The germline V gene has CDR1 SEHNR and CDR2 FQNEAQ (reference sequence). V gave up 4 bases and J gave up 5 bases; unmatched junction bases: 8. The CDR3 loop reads CASSYRGQGKYGYTF. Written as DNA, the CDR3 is TGTGCCAGCAGCTACAGGGGACAGGGCAAATATGGCTACACCTTC.